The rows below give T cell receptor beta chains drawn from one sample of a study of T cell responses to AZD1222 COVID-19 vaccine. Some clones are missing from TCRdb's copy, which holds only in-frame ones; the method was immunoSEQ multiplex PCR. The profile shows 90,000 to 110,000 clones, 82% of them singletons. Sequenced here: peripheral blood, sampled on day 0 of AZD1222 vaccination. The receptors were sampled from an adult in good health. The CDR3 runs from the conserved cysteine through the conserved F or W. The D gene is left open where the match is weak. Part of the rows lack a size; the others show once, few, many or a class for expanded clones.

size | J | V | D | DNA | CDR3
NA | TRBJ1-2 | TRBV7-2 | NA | TGTGCCAGCAGCTCTATCAAGGGGCTCGACTATGGCTACACCTTC | CASSSIKGLDYGYTF
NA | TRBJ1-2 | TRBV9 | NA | TGTGCCAGCAGCGAGGGGATGCGGGGGCGCTATGGCTACACCTTC | CASSEGMRGRYGYTF
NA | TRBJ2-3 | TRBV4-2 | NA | TGTGCCAGCAGCCAAGAAGCTCCCATACCCACAGATACGCAGTATTTT | CASSQEAPIPTDTQYF
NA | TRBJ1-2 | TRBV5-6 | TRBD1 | TGTGCCGGGGCGACAGGGGGGAACTATGGCTACACCTTC | CAGATGGNYGYTF
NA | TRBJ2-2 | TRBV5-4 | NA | TGTGCCAGCAGCTTGGGGGGGAACACCGGGGAGCTGTTTTTT | CASSLGGNTGELFF
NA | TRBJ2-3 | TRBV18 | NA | TGTGCCAGCTCACCACCGGGGGCAGATACGCAGTATTTT | CASSPPGADTQYF
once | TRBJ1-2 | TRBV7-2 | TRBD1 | TGTGCCAGCAGTCGCAGACGGGACAGCTATGGCTACACCTTC | CASSRRRDSYGYTF
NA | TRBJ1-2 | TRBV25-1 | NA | TGTGCCAGCAGTGAATGGTCGGGCCCCTATGGCTACACCTTC | CASSEWSGPYGYTF
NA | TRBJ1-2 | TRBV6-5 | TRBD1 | TGTGCCAGCAGTTACAGACAGGGTGGTGGCTACACCTTC | CASSYRQGGGYTF
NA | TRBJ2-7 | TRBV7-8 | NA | TGTGCCAGCAGCTTAGCGCGGCACTACGAGCAGTACTTC | CASSLARHYEQYF
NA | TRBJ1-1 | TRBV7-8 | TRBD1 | TGTGCCAGCAGCTCGTACAGGGGTAGGGTCATGAACACTGAAGCTTTCTTT | CASSSYRGRVMNTEAFF
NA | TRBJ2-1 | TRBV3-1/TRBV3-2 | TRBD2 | TGTGCCAGCAGCGGTGGGGCGGGGGGTTACTCCTACAATGAGCAGTTCTTC | CASSGGAGGYSYNEQFF
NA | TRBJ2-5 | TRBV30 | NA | TGTGCCTGGACCGGGATCCAAGAGACCCAGTACTTC | CAWTGIQETQYF
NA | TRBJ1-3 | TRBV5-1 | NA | TGCGCCAGCAGCCCCGGGACGGCTGGAAACACCATATATTTT | CASSPGTAGNTIYF
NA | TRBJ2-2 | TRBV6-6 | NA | TGTGCCAGCAGTTACTCGCACCGGGCTTTAGGGGAGCTGTTTTTT | CASSYSHRALGELFF
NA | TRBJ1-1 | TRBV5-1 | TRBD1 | TGCGCCAGCAGCTTGCGGGCAGGGGGCGCTCAGACGGACACTGAAGCTTTCTTT | CASSLRAGGAQTDTEAFF
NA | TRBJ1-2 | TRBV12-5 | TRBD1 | TGTGCTAGTGGTTTGAGCCTCGGGGACAGAGATGGCTACACCTTC | CASGLSLGDRDGYTF
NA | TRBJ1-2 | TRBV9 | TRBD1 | TGTGCCAGCAGCTCCGTCAGGGACAGGTCTAATGGCTACACCTTC | CASSSVRDRSNGYTF
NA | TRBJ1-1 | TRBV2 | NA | TGTGCCAGCAAACCCACCGTGGAGGTTGAAGCTTTCTTT | CASKPTVEVEAFF
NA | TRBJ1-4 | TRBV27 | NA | TGTGCCAGCAGTCCCTTCTATAATGAAAAACTGTTTTTT | CASSPFYNEKLFF
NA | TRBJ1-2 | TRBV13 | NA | TGTGCCAGCAGCATGCGGGCCGGGGGCCCTGGCTACACCTTC | CASSMRAGGPGYTF
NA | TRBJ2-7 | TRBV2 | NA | TGTGCCAGCAGCTCGACTCGGTCGGTCTACGAGCAGTACTTC | CASSSTRSVYEQYF
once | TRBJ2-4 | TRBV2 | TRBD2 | TGTGCCAGCAGTGAAGCGAGACTAGCGGGATTAGCCAAAAACATTCAGTACTTC | CASSEARLAGLAKNIQYF
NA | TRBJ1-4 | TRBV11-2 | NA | TGTGCCAGCAGGTCACCAGGGAAAGAAAAACTGTTTTTT | CASRSPGKEKLFF
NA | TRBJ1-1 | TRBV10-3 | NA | TGTGCCATACAGGGGAACACTGAAGCTTTCTTT | CAIQGNTEAFF
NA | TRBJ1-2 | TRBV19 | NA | TGTGCCAGTACCCTCCGCACGCCCAGGGTATATAACTATGGCTACACCTTC | CASTLRTPRVYNYGYTF
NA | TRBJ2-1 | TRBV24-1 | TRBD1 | TGTGCCACCAGTGCCTCGGACAGGTCCTACAATGAGCAGTTCTTC | CATSASDRSYNEQFF
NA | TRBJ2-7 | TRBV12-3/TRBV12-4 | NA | TGTGCCAGCAGTCCCTACATCTACGAGCAGTACTTC | CASSPYIYEQYF
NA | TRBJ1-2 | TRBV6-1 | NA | TGTGCCAGCACCCTAGGTGTAGGGAACTATGGCTACACCTTC | CASTLGVGNYGYTF
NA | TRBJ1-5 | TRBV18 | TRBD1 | TGTGCCAGCTCACCTAGGACAGGTGCCCAGCCCCAGCATTTT | CASSPRTGAQPQHF
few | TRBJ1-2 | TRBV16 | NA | TGTGCCAGCAGCCCCCTGGGGGAGGGGCTCGAGGGCTACACCTTC | CASSPLGEGLEGYTF
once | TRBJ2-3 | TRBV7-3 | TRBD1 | TGTGCCAGCAGCCCAGGGGGAGATACGCAGTATTTT | CASSPGGDTQYF
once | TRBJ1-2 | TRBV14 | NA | TGTGCCAGCAGCCGCGGGACACTCTATGGCTACACCTTC | CASSRGTLYGYTF
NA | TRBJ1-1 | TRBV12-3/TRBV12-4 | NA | TGTGCCAGCAGTTTATATTCCCAGGTTGCGGCTTTCTTT | CASSLYSQVAAFF
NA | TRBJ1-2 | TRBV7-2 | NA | TGTGCCAGCAGCGGTTGGTGGGAAACTGGCTACACCTTC | CASSGWWETGYTF
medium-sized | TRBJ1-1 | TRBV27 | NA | TGTGCCAGCAGTCGTCCCGGGACACATGAAGCTTTCTTT | CASSRPGTHEAFF
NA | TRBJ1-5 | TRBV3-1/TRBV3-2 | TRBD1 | TGTGCCAGCAGCCGAGGGGGCGGGGGCAATCAGCCCCAGCATTTT | CASSRGGGGNQPQHF
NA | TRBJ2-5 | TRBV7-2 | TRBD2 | TGTGCCAGCAGCCCAGCGGGGGGGGAGACCCAGTACTTC | CASSPAGGETQYF
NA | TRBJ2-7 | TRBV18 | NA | TGTGCCAGCTCACCACAGGGTAGGGATCAGTACTTC | CASSPQGRDQYF
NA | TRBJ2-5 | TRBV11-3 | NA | TGTGCCAGCAGCGCTTCAGCCGGCCAAGAGACCCAGTACTTC | CASSASAGQETQYF
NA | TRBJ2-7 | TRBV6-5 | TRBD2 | TGTGCCAGCAGACTAGGCGGGGGTGACTCCTACGAGCAGTACTTC | CASRLGGGDSYEQYF
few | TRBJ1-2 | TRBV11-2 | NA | TGTGCCAGCAGCTTAGTCGAAGAAGGCTATGGCTACACCTTC | CASSLVEEGYGYTF
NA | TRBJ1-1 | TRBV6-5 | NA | TGTGCCAGCAGCGGAAAAAGGGGTGAAGCTTTCTTT | CASSGKRGEAFF
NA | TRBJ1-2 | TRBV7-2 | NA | TGTGCCAGCAGCGCGGGACACGTTAACTATGGCTACACCTTC | CASSAGHVNYGYTF
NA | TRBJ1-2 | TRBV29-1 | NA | TGCAGCGTCGAAAAAGCGGACAGAACTGCCTACTATGGCTACACCTTC | CSVEKADRTAYYGYTF
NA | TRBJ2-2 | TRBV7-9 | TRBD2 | TGTGCCAGCAGCTTACTATCGGGAGGCGCCACGAACACCGGGGAGCTGTTTTTT | CASSLLSGGATNTGELFF
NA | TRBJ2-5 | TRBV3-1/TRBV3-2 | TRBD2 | TGTGCCAGCAGCCAAGGAAGTGGCGGGGGGCAAGAGACCCAGTACTTC | CASSQGSGGGQETQYF
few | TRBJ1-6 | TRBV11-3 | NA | TGTGCCAGCAGCTTAGACTCTAATTCACCCCTCCACTTT | CASSLDSNSPLHF
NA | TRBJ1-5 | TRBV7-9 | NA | TGTGCCAGCAGCGACCCAGGGAGCAATCAGCCCCAGCATTTT | CASSDPGSNQPQHF
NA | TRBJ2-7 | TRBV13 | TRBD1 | TGTGCCAGCAGCTACCGACAGGGGGCGGCTCCCTACGAGCAGTACTTC | CASSYRQGAAPYEQYF
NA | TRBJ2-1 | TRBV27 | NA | TGTGCCAGCAGAACATGGAGGACGGAGAAGGGTGGGAACTACAATGAGCAGTTCTTC | CASRTWRTEKGGNYNEQFF
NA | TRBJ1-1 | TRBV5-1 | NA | TGCGCCAGCTCACCAGGGGATTGGAGCACTGAAGCTTTCTTT | CASSPGDWSTEAFF
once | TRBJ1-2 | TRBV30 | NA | TGTGCCTGGAATAGACAGAACTATGGCTACACCTTC | CAWNRQNYGYTF
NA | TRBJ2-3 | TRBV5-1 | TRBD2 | TGCGCCAGCCTAGCGGGGGGGACCACAGATACGCAGTATTTT | CASLAGGTTDTQYF
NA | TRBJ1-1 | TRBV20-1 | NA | TGCAGTGCTAGTAGCAAGGGGGAAGACACTGAAGCTTTCTTT | CSASSKGEDTEAFF